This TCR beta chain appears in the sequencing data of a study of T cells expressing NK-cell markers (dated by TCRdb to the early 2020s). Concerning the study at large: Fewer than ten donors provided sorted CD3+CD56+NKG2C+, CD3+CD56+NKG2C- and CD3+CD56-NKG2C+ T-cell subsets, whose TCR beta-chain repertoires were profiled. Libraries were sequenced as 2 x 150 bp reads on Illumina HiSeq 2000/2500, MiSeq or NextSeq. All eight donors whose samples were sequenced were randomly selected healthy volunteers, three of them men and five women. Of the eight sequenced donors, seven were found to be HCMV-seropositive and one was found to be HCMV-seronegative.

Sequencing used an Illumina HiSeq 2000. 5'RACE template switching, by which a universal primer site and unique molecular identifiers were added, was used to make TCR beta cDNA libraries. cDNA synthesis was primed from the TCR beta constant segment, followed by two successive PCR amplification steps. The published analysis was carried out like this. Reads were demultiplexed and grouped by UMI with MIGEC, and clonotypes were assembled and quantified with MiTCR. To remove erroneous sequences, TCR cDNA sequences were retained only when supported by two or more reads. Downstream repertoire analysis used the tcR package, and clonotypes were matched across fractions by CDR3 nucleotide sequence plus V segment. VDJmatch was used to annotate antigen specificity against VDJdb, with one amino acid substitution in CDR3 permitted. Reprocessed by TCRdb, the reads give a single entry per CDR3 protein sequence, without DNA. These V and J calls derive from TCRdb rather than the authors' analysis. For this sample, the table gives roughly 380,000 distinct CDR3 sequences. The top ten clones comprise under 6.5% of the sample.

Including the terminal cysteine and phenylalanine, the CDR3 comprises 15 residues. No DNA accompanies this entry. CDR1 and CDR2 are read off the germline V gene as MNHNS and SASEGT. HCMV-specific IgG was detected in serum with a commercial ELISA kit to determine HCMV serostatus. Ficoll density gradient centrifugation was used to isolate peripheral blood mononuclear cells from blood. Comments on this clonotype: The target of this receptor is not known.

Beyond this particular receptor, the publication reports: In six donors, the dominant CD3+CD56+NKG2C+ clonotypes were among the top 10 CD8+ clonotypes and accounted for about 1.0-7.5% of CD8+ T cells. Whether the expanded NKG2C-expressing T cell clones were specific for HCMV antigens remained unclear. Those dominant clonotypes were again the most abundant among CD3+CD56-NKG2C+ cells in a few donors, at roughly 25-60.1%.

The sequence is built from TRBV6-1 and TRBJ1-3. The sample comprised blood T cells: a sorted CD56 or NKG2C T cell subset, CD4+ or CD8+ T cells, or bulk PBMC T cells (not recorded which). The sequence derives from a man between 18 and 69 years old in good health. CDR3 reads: CASTADRDSGNTIYF.